This T cell receptor (beta chain) was obtained from a study of regulatory T cells in long-lasting Graves disease. There are many counts of this clonotype. The authors built TCR beta libraries using iRepertoire HTBI primers and Arm-PCR of CDR3 regions. TCRdb independently ran MiXCR on the multiplex PCR reads; one entry per CDR3 protein. The data hold about 440,000 distinct CDR3 sequences, with about 15% observed a single time. Specified time point: newly diagnosed GD, antithyroid drugs for less than 3 months. Generation of the TCR library employed RNA extracted from PBMCs. In each case, Graves' disease was diagnosed per American Thyroid Association guidelines. CDR3 length: 13 residues. Trimming left V 0 bases short and J 11 bases short, with 14 bases between. Germline V gives CDR1 SGHRS, CDR2 YFSETQ. The same data also went into a second study, on T cells in Graves' hyperthyroidism and ophthalmopathy. As reported in that work: The study excluded patients with uncontrolled infection, other autoimmune disease, pregnancy or lactation. Diagnoses were established using clinical symptoms, serum thyroxine and TRAb, thyroid ultrasound and orbital computed tomography.

The V and J genes are TRBV5-1 and TRBJ1-1, with D hard to call. Sequenced material: peripheral blood mononuclear cells (PBMCs), taken at new diagnosis, from a patient treated with antithyroid drugs. The clonotype comes from a woman aged 25 to 45 with Graves disease. CDR3 amino acids: CASSLGSDREAFF. As DNA, the CDR3 is TGCGCCAGCAGCTTGGGAAGTGATCGTGAGGCTTTCTTT.